This entry features one TCR beta chain sequence. The data were obtained in a study of response to subunit inactivated influenza vaccine. Using its own MiXCR run on the RT-PCR reads, TCRdb lists one record per CDR3 protein. In the table there are 180,000 or so distinct CDR3 sequences, 9.5% to 15% of which are singletons. The germline CDR1 and CDR2 sequences are KGHDR and SFDVKD. Between the trimmed V and J ends, which lost 3 bases and 5 bases, there was a span of 9 bases. CDR3 size: 14 residues. The sample was also reused in another study, on T cells expressing NK-cell markers. That paper adds: 5'RACE template switching with UMIs generated TCR beta cDNA.

This sequence originates from a man aged 50 to 60 who received an inactivated influenza vaccine. The sample here was CD8+ T cells sorted from PBMCs, taken roughly 12 days after vaccination. The chain couples TRBV24-1 to TRBJ2-2, with D possibly matching TRBD1 (5 bases). CDR3 in amino acids: CATSDTRQTGELFF. Written as DNA, the CDR3 is TGTGCCACCAGTGATACAAGACAGACCGGGGAGCTGTTTTTT.